One sample yielded the 25 T cell receptor beta chains listed below, sequenced in a study of T cell responses to AZD1222 COVID-19 vaccine. Sequencing used immunoSEQ multiplex PCR; TCRdb keeps in-frame clones, though not all of them. The data contain about 120,000 clones, around 85% of them singletons. The sequencing used peripheral blood, collected on day 0 of AZD1222 vaccination. The receptors stem from an adult in good health.

The chain joins TRBV19 to TRBJ2-5; 8 nucleotides line up with TRBD1. V was pared by 2 bases and J by 5 bases, with 4 bases of the junction left unmatched. From germline, CDR1 is LNHDA and CDR2 SQIVND (reference sequence). The CDR3 is made up of 14 amino acids. The CDR3 DNA reads as TGTGCCAGTAGTATACAGGGGGCGAGGGAGACCCAGTACTTC. Its translation is CASSIQGARETQYF.

The J gene is TRBJ1-3, the V gene TRBV5-1; 9 nucleotides align to TRBD1. Trimming at V came to 2 bases and at J to 2 bases, leaving 8 bases not matched to a gene. This CDR3 contains 17 residues. CDR1 and CDR2 from the germline V gene are SGHRS and YFSETQ. Here the CDR3 reads CASSFLAQGAAGNTIYF. CDR3 DNA: TGCGCCAGCAGCTTCCTGGCACAGGGGGCTGCTGGAAACACCATATATTTT.

This clone was found once. The V gene is TRBV7-9, the J gene TRBJ2-7; 10 bases match TRBD1. Unmatched junction bases numbered 6, after V lost 2 bases and J lost 5 bases. Germline lookup yields CDR1 SEHNR and CDR2 FQNEAQ (reference sequence). This CDR3 spans 15 amino acids. The DNA of the CDR3 is TGTGCCAGCAGCTTAAGGGGACAGGGGATGCACGAGCAGTACTTC. Residues: CASSLRGQGMHEQYF.

CDR3 loop: CASSQGGVNTEAFF. The CDR3 DNA sequence: TGTGCCAGCAGCCAAGGGGGCGTGAACACTGAAGCTTTCTTT. The chain has TRBV6-2 or TRBV6-3 and TRBJ1-1; 7 bases line up with TRBD1. The V and J ends lost 6 bases and 0 bases, in that order; junction bases with no gene match: 4. CDR1 is MNHEY and CDR2 is SVGEGT in the germline V gene. The CDR3 contains 14 residues.

The chain carries TRBV5-1 and TRBJ1-3; D gene ambiguous. V was cut by 3 bases and J by 0 bases, with 7 bases left in between. Germline loops: CDR1 SGHRS, CDR2 YFSETQ. The CDR3 sequence is 14 residues long. The CDR3 bases are TGCGCCAGCAGCTCGGGCCTCTCTGGAAACACCATATATTTT. It specifies CASSSGLSGNTIYF. Complete variable domain (other parts from reference TRBV5-1 and TRBJ1-3): KAGVTQTPRYLIKTRGQQVTLSCSPISGHRSVSWYQQTPGQGLQFLFEYFSETQRNKGNFPGRFSGRQFSNSRSEMNVSTLELGDSALYLCASSSGLSGNTIYFGEGSWLTVV.

This chain joins TRBV7-2 and TRBJ1-2, with 7 positions matching TRBD1. The CDR3 is made up of 14 amino acids. Germline V CDR1 and CDR2: SGHTA, FQGNSA. V dropped 5 bases and J dropped 5; count of bases not matched to a gene: 8. The CDR3 DNA sequence: TGTGCCAGCAGCCCCCAGACAGGGTCGTATGGCTACACCTTC. Translation gives CASSPQTGSYGYTF.

The genes are TRBV30 and TRBJ2-3, with TRBD1 matching over 12 bases. The germline CDR1 and CDR2 sequences are GTSNPN and SVGIG (reference sequence). The V gene end was trimmed by 3 bases and the J gene end by 4 bases; junction bases not matched to a gene: 11. The CDR3 loop spans 17 amino acids. CDR3 protein: CAWRAGTGGAGADTQYF. CDR3 in DNA: TGTGCCTGGAGGGCCGGGACAGGGGGCGCAGGGGCAGATACGCAGTATTTT.

The rearrangement joins TRBV30 to TRBJ2-1; 8 bases match TRBD2. CDR1 and CDR2 from the germline V gene are GTSNPN and SVGIG (reference sequence). The V and J ends lost 3 bases and 3 bases, in that order; junction bases with no gene match: 4. There are 14 residues in the CDR3. The CDR3 DNA follows: TGTGCCTGGAGACGAGCGGGGGACTACAATGAGCAGTTCTTC. It specifies CAWRRAGDYNEQFF.

The chain employs TRBV7-9 and TRBJ1-3; no firm D call. CDR1 is SEHNR, CDR2 FQNEAQ, per germline (reference sequence). CDR3 length: 16 residues. The V end was cut by 5 bases, the J end by 0 bases, with 14 bases between. Here the CDR3 reads CASSRGSGFSGNTIYF. In nucleotides, the CDR3 is TGTGCCAGCAGCCGCGGGTCAGGATTCTCTGGAAACACCATATATTTT.

The rearrangement uses TRBV6-2 or TRBV6-3 and TRBJ2-7; 9 bases are a match to TRBD2. This CDR3 has 16 residues. Germline V CDR1 and CDR2: MNHEY, SVGEGT. V lost 5 bases and J lost 1; bases outside the gene matches: 9. Here the CDR3 reads CASSPREAGGSYEQYF. The CDR3 DNA reads as TGTGCCAGCAGTCCCCGGGAAGCGGGAGGTTCCTACGAGCAGTACTTC.

There are a few counts of this clone. The chain couples TRBV2 to TRBJ2-7; no definite D call. The CDR3 totals 13 residues. V was shortened by 4 bases and J by 1 base, with 8 bases between the two germline ends. Germline V CDR1 and CDR2: SNHLY, FYNNEI. CDR3 region: CASSVSRSYEQYF. The CDR3, as DNA: TGTGCCAGCAGTGTCAGCCGATCCTACGAGCAGTACTTC.

The chain links TRBV30 to TRBJ1-3; D is unclear. The CDR3 extends over 12 amino acids. The V gene lost 0 bases and the J gene lost 4 bases, with 4 bases spanning the gap. The germline gives CDR1 GTSNPN, CDR2 SVGIG (reference sequence). CDR3 sequence reads: CAWSVIGNTIYF. For the CDR3, the DNA is TGTGCCTGGAGTGTAATCGGAAACACCATATATTTT.

This rearrangement joins TRBV7-9 to TRBJ2-1, with 11 bases aligning to TRBD2. The length of the CDR3 is 14 residues. V shed 6 bases and J 6 bases; nucleotides not matched to a gene: 4. Germline CDR1 is SEHNR and CDR2 is FQNEAQ (reference sequence). CDR3 protein: CASRKLAGGNEQFF. CDR3 sequence (DNA): TGTGCCAGCAGGAAGCTAGCGGGGGGCAATGAGCAGTTCTTC.

This chain uses TRBV7-3 with TRBJ2-1; TRBD2 aligns across 8 bases. CDR3 length equals 14 residues. CDR1 and CDR2 (germline): SGHTA, FQGTGA. With 5 bases clipped from V and 9 bases from J, the junction kept 9 bases outside the gene matches. Written as DNA, the CDR3 is TGTGCCAGCAGCCCCCTCGGACTAGCATTTGAGCAGTTCTTC. Its protein product is CASSPLGLAFEQFF.

The chain carries TRBV11-3 and TRBJ1-6; a weak D match, TRBD1 (5 bases). V lost 4 bases, J lost 7 bases, and 14 bases lay in between. Germline CDR1 and CDR2: SGHNT and YENEEA. The CDR3 is made up of 15 amino acids. CDR3 sequence: CASSSRGGSNSPLHF. The CDR3 DNA reads as TGTGCCAGCAGCTCCCGTGGGGGTTCCAATTCACCCCTCCACTTT.

This rearrangement joins TRBV5-4 to TRBJ2-7; TRBD2 agrees at 10 bases. V trimming: 4 bases; J trimming: 0 bases; junction bases outside the gene matches: 4. The CDR3 runs 15 residues. Germline loops: CDR1 SGHNT, CDR2 YYREEE (reference sequence). CDR3 nucleotides: TGTGCCAGCAGCCCATGGACTAGCGGCTCCTACGAGCAGTACTTC. It translates to CASSPWTSGSYEQYF.

The chain couples TRBV3-1 (or the pseudogene TRBV3-2) to TRBJ2-5; 7 positions agree with TRBD2. After removal of 1 base from V and 0 bases from J, the junction contained 2 bases not matched to a gene. Germline assignment: CDR1 LGHDT and CDR2 YNNKEL (reference sequence). The CDR3 loop spans 15 amino acids. The CDR3 coding sequence is TGTGCCAGCAGCCAAGGGGGGGGTGACCAAGAGACCCAGTACTTC. This translates into CASSQGGGDQETQYF.

The chain couples TRBV5-5 to TRBJ2-7, with a tentative D call TRBD1 (5 bases). Germline-derived CDR1 and CDR2 are SGHKS and YYEKEE (reference sequence). Trimming removed 0 bases at V and 3 bases at J, with 13 bases between. This CDR3 spans 15 amino acids. DNA of the CDR3: TGTGCCAGCAGCTTGGCCTCACAGGCCCTCTACGAGCAGTACTTC. As protein: CASSLASQALYEQYF.

The chain combines TRBV3-1 (or the pseudogene TRBV3-2) with TRBJ2-7, with D possibly called TRBD1 or TRBD2 (7 bases each). Germline lookup yields CDR1 LGHDT and CDR2 YNNKEL (reference sequence). This CDR3 spans 15 amino acids. V was clipped by 4 bases and J by 7 bases, with 20 bases between them. CDR3 DNA: TGTGCCAGCAGCCGCATCCAGGGGGGGATAGAAGAGCAGTACTTC. Translating it yields CASSRIQGGIEEQYF.

The chain uses TRBV18 and TRBJ2-7; D perhaps matches TRBD1 (5 bases). Germline V gives CDR1 KGHSH, CDR2 LQKENI. CDR3 length: 13 amino acids. V lost 2 bases and J 4 bases, leaving 9 bases between the germline ends. The CDR3 spells CASSPDSLYEQYF. CDR3 nucleotides: TGTGCCAGCTCACCAGACAGTCTATACGAGCAGTACTTC.

In DNA, the CDR3 is TGCGCCAGCAGCGACGGGACAGGGCAAAACTATGGCTACACCTTC. This gives the protein CASSDGTGQNYGYTF. The rearrangement uses TRBV5-1 and TRBJ1-2, with 9 bases that match TRBD1. This CDR3 contains 15 residues. V lost 4 bases to trimming and J lost 2 bases; unmatched junction nucleotides: 6. The germline CDR1 and CDR2 sequences are SGHRS and YFSETQ. Using reference TRBV5-1 and TRBJ1-2 for the parts outside the CDR3, the full variable domain is KAGVTQTPRYLIKTRGQQVTLSCSPISGHRSVSWYQQTPGQGLQFLFEYFSETQRNKGNFPGRFSGRQFSNSRSEMNVSTLELGDSALYLCASSDGTGQNYGYTFGSGTRLTVV.

The chain recombines TRBV20-1 with TRBJ1-2, with D perhaps TRBD1 (5 bases). This CDR3 has 14 residues. The germline V gene has CDR1 DFQATT and CDR2 SNEGSKA (reference sequence). Between the trimmed V and J ends, which lost 3 bases and 7 bases, there was a span of 18 bases. The CDR3 here is CSASTGANSGGYTF. For the CDR3, the DNA is TGCAGTGCTAGTACTGGGGCTAACTCAGGTGGCTACACCTTC.

This chain uses TRBV15 with TRBJ2-7; D is perhaps TRBD2 (5 bases). Trimming removed 1 base at V and 2 bases at J, with 9 bases between. Per the germline V gene, CDR1 is LNHNV and CDR2 is YYDKDF (reference sequence). There are 14 residues in the CDR3. The CDR3 sequence is CATSRAGSTYEQYF. CDR3 DNA: TGTGCCACCAGCAGAGCGGGATCGACCTACGAGCAGTACTTC.

The J gene is TRBJ1-6, the V gene TRBV18, with no clear D. V lost 3 bases to trimming and J lost 0 bases, with 12 bases between them. The CDR3 runs to 17 residues. The germline gives CDR1 KGHSH, CDR2 LQKENI. The CDR3 DNA sequence: TGTGCCAGCTCACCCTTGACATCGAGCTCCTATAATTCACCCCTCCACTTT. Translating it yields CASSPLTSSSYNSPLHF.

The chain carries TRBV6-5 and TRBJ1-2, with TRBD1 as a possible D gene (6 bases). The V gene lost 6 bases and the J gene lost 4 bases, with 18 bases spanning the gap. The CDR3 contains 15 residues. Germline loops: CDR1 MNHEY, CDR2 SVGAGI. In DNA, the CDR3 is TGTGCCAGCAGCAAACAAACCGGGACATCCTATGGCTACACCTTC. Translated: CASSKQTGTSYGYTF.